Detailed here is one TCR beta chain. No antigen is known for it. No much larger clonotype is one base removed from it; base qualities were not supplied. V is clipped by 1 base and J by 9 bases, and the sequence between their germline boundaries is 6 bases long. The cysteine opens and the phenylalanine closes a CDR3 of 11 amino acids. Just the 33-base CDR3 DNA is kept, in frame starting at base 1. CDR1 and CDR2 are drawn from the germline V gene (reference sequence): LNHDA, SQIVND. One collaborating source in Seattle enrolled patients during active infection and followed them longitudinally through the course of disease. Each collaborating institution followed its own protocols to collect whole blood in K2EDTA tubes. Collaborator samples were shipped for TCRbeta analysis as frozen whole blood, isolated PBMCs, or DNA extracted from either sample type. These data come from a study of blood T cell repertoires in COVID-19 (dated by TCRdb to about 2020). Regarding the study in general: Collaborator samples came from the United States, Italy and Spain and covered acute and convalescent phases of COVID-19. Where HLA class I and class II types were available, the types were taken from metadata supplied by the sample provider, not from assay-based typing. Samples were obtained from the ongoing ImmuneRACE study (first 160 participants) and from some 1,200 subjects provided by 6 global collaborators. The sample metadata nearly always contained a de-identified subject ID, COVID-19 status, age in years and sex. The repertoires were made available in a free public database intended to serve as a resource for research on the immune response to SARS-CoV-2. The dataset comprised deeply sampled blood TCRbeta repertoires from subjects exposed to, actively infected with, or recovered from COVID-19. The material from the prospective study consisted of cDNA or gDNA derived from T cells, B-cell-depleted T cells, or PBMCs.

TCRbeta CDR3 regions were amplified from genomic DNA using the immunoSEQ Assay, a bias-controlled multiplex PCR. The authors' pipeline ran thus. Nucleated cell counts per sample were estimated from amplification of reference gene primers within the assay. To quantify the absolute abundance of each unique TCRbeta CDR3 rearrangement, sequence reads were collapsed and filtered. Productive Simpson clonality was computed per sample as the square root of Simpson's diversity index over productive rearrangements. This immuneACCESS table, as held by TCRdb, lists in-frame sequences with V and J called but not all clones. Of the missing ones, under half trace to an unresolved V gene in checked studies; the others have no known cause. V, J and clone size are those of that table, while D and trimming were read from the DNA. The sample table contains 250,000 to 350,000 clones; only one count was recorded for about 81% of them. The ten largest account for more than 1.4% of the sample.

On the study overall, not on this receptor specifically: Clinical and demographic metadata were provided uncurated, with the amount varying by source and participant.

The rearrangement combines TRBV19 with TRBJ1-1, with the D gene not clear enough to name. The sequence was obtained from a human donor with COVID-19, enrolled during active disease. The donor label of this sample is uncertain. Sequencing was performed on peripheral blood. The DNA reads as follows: TGTGCCAGTAGTATAGGAGCCCAAGCTTTCTTT. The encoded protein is CASSIGAQAFF.